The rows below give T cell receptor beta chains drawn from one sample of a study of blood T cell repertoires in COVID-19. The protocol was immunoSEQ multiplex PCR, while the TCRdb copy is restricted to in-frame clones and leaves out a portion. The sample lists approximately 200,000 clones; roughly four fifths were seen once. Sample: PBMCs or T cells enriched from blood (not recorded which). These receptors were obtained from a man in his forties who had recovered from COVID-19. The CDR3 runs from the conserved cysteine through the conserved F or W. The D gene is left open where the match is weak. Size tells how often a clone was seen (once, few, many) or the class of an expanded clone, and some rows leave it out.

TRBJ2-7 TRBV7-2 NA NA TGTGCCAGCAGCTTACTGGGGCACGGGGTGGGAGGCTACGAGCAGTACTTC CASSLLGHGVGGYEQYF
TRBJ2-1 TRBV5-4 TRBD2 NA TGTGCCAGCAGCTCCGGGACTAGCGGATACAATGAGCAGTTCTTC CASSSGTSGYNEQFF
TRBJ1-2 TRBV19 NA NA TGTGCCAGTAGACAGGGAGTTGTTGATGGCTACACCTTC CASRQGVVDGYTF
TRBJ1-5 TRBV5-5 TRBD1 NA TGTGCCAGCAGCTTGGGTCTAACAGGGGGTCAGCCCCAGCATTTT CASSLGLTGGQPQHF
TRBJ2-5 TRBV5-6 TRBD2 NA TGTGCCAGCAGCTCGGGACTAGCGGGAGGGCCTTTGGAGACCCAGTACTTC CASSSGLAGGPLETQYF
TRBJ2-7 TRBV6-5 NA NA TGTGCCAGCAGTTACTCCGGGGGAGAGCAGTACTTC CASSYSGGEQYF
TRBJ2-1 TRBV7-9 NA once TGTGCCAGCAGCTGGGGACTCAGCAGGTCCTACAATGAGCAGTTCTTC CASSWGLSRSYNEQFF
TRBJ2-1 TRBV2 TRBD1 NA TGTGCCAGCAGTTCTAGGGGGCTCGGCTACAATGAGCAGTTCTTC CASSSRGLGYNEQFF
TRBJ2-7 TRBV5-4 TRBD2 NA TGTGCCAGCAGCACCAGGACTAGCGGGGCCTACGAGCAGTACTTC CASSTRTSGAYEQYF
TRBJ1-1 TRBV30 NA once TGTGCCTGGAGTAAGAACAGCGGGACTGAAGCTTTCTTT CAWSKNSGTEAFF
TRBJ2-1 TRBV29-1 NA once TGCAGCGTCGAGCGTTCCTACAATGAGCAGTTCTTC CSVERSYNEQFF
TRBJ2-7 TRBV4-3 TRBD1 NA TGCGCCAGCAGCCAAGTTCCGACAGGGAGTGGCTCCTACGAGCAGTACTTC CASSQVPTGSGSYEQYF
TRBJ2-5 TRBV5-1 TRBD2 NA TGCGCCAGCAGCTTGGCCCGGGGTAGGACTAGCGGGAACACTGAGACCCAGTACTTC CASSLARGRTSGNTETQYF
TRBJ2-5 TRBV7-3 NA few TGTGCCAGAGTTCGCAGGAGGGCCGGACGACATGGCCAAGAGACCCAGTACTTC CARVRRRAGRHGQETQYF
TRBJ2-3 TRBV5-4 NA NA TGTGCCAGCAGCTTGGAGGGAGCGGGCACAGATACGCAGTATTTT CASSLEGAGTDTQYF
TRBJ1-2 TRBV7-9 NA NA TGTGCCAGCAGCTTAGGCCAGAAGGGCTACACCTTC CASSLGQKGYTF
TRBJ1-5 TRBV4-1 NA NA TGCGCCAGCAGCCAAGTAGGGGTGAATGAGCCCCAGCATTTT CASSQVGVNEPQHF
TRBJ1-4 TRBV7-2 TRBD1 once TGTGCCAGCAGCTTATGGGGACAGTCTAATGAAAAACTGTTTTTT CASSLWGQSNEKLFF
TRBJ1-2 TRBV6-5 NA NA TGTGCCAGCAGTTATGACAGTGCTAACTATGGCTACACCTTC CASSYDSANYGYTF